The 20 T cell receptor beta chains in this list originate from one sample, sequenced in a study of blood T cells in healthy people across ages. Sample-barcoded 5' priming and a J-beta primer mix drove a second PCR of about 7 to 12 cycles. MiXCR, applied by TCRdb to the 5' RACE reads, yields one record per CDR3 protein. The profile shows 550,000 to 750,000 distinct CDR3 sequences, under 25% of them singletons. Specimen: blood. Receptors originate from a man aged 70-80 years in good health.

The sample holds a few counts of this clonotype. This chain links TRBV6-2 or TRBV6-3 with TRBJ2-3, with D possibly being TRBD2 (6 bases). The CDR3 extends over 16 amino acids. Germline CDR1 reads MNHEY; CDR2 reads SVGEGT. The germline V and J ends were trimmed by 10 bases and 2 bases, with 22 bases remaining between them. CDR3: CATSLYRGNPTDTQYF. The CDR3 DNA is TGTGCCACCTCGCTTTATCGGGGGAACCCCACAGATACGCAGTATTTT.

This chain links TRBV19 with TRBJ2-2; unclear D gene. Trimming stripped 7 bases from V and 2 bases from J, with 14 bases between. The CDR3 is 15 residues long. Germline values: CDR1 LNHDA, CDR2 SQIVND (reference sequence). DNA of the CDR3: TGTGCCAGTACCAGCCCCCGGAATAACACCGGGGAGCTGTTTTTT. Translation: CASTSPRNNTGELFF.

This clonotype turned up a few times. V gene TRBV20-1 combines with J gene TRBJ2-1; D uncertain. The tail of the sequence fits TRBJ2-5 better, so the J call may be wrong. CDR3 length: 12 amino acids. CDR1 is DFQATT, CDR2 SNEGSKA, per germline (reference sequence). The CDR3 protein is CSARDDGETQYF. The CDR3 region has the DNA TGCAGTGCTAGAGATGACGGGGAGACCCAGTACTTC.

This clonotype was observed a few times. This chain connects TRBV3-1 to TRBJ2-1; possible D gene TRBD2, 6 bases. This CDR3 has 14 amino acids. Deletions cut 4 bases from V and 6 bases from J, with 13 bases between. Germline loops: CDR1 LGHDT, CDR2 YNNKEL (reference sequence). The CDR3: CASSLGLSANEQFF. In nucleotides, the CDR3 is TGTGCCAGCAGCCTGGGACTCTCAGCCAATGAGCAGTTCTTC.

This clonotype was seen a few times. The chain carries TRBV28 and TRBJ1-5; maybe TRBD1 (6 bases). The CDR3 length is 15 residues. CDR1 is MDHEN, CDR2 SYDVKM, per germline. The V end was cut by 8 bases, the J end by 5 bases, with 19 bases between. The CDR3 region has the DNA TGTGCCAGCTCAACCGCCGACAGGTCGGATCAGCCCCAGCATTTT. It specifies CASSTADRSDQPQHF. The variable domain in full, completed from reference TRBV28 and TRBJ1-5, reads DVKVTQSSRYLVKRTGEKVFLECVQDMDHENMFWYRQDPGLGLRLIYFSYDVKMKEKGDIPEGYSVSREKKERFSLILESASTNQTSMYLCASSTADRSDQPQHFGDGTRLSIL.

This chain joins TRBV3-1 and TRBJ2-7; D is perhaps TRBD2 (5 bases). The J call is in doubt because the DNA end fits TRBJ2-5 better. The length of the CDR3 is 14 residues. Germline lookup yields CDR1 LGHDT and CDR2 YNNKEL (reference sequence). CDR3 sequence: CASSIGLAQETQYF. The CDR3 DNA reads TGTGCCAGCAGCATCGGACTGGCCCAAGAGACCCAGTACTTC.

This clonotype was recorded at least ten times. The chain links TRBV2 to TRBJ2-1, with 9 bases matching TRBD2. The CDR3 has 16 residues. J lost 0 bases, V lost 6 bases, and 6 bases had no gene match. Germline CDR1 is SNHLY and CDR2 is FYNNEI. The CDR3 DNA reads TGTGCCAGCAGAATTAGCGGGGGTTCCTCCTACAATGAGCAGTTCTTC. This codes for CASRISGGSSYNEQFF.

V gene TRBV6-1 combines with J gene TRBJ2-3, with D uncertain. V dropped 5 bases and J dropped 4 bases, with 7 bases sitting between them. The CDR3 runs 12 residues. CDR1 and CDR2 from the germline V gene are MNHNS and SASEGT. CDR3 loop: CASSSRADTQYF. The DNA for the CDR3 is TGTGCCAGCAGTTCACGAGCAGATACGCAGTATTTT.

This clonotype was observed many times. This sequence joins TRBV7-2 and TRBJ2-3; maybe TRBD2 (6 bases). The V and J ends lost 1 base and 0 bases respectively, with 17 bases between them. The CDR3 is 18 amino acids. CDR1 and CDR2 from the germline V gene are SGHTA and FQGNSA. CDR3 loop: CASSLVVQRASSTDTQYF. The DNA of the CDR3 is TGTGCCAGCAGCTTAGTGGTACAGCGGGCCTCTAGCACAGATACGCAGTATTTT.

The chain is built from TRBV5-1 and TRBJ2-3, with 12 nucleotides matching TRBD2. The CDR3 extends over 16 amino acids. Germline CDR1 is SGHRS and CDR2 is YFSETQ. V gave up 3 bases and J gave up 1 base; unmatched junction bases: 3. CDR3 DNA: TGCGCCAGCAGCTCACTAGCGGGAGGCGGCACAGATACGCAGTATTTT. Its translation is CASSSLAGGGTDTQYF.

This clonotype has only a few counts. The chain recombines TRBV12-3 or TRBV12-4 with TRBJ2-3, with 8 bases matching TRBD1. The CDR3 extends over 15 amino acids. Unmatched junction bases numbered 11, after V lost 6 bases and J lost 6 bases. Here the CDR3 reads CASRFMDRVRDTQYF. For the CDR3, the DNA is TGTGCCAGCAGGTTCATGGACAGGGTGAGGGATACGCAGTATTTT.

Worth noting for this clonotype: A much larger clone sits a single nucleotide away, making a read error possible. The chain carries TRBV3-1 and TRBJ2-1, with D possibly TRBD2 on 5 matching bases. The V end lost 1 base, the J end lost 4 bases, and 14 bases lay between the germline ends. Germline V gene lookup returns CDR1 LGHDT and CDR2 YNNKEL (reference sequence). This CDR3 region has 16 residues. The CDR3 loop is CASSQGRTGGYNEQFF. DNA of the CDR3: TGTGCCAGCAGCCAAGGGAGGACTGGCGGTTACAATGAGCAGTTCTTC.

This clonotype was counted once. A much more abundant neighbour one base away suggests this may be a read error. This chain uses TRBV20-1 with TRBJ1-2; tentative D call: TRBD1 (5 bases). The CDR3 is 12 amino acids. Germline CDR1 is DFQATT and CDR2 is SNEGSKA (reference sequence). The CDR3 coding sequence is TGCAGTGCTCCCGGGACGGTCTATGCCTACACCTTC. Translated: CSAPGTVYAYTF.

The chain recombines TRBV28 with TRBJ2-7, with TRBD2 matching over 8 bases. This CDR3 has 16 residues. J gave up 5 bases and V 5 bases, and 14 bases lay outside the gene matches. The germline V gene has CDR1 MDHEN and CDR2 SYDVKM. CDR3 in amino acids: CASSRGLARREDEQYF. The CDR3 coding sequence is TGTGCCAGCAGTAGAGGACTAGCCAGAAGGGAGGACGAGCAGTACTTC.

This clonotype occurred a few times. The chain has TRBV5-1 and TRBJ2-5; D might be TRBD2 (5 bases). TRBJ2-7 matches the DNA end more closely, so the J call is doubtful. The CDR3 extends over 14 amino acids. Germline assignment: CDR1 SGHRS and CDR2 YFSETQ. CDR3 sequence: CASSPRGVSYEQYF. CDR3 DNA: TGCGCCAGCAGCCCCCGGGGTGTCTCCTACGAGCAGTACTTC.

The rearrangement uses TRBV27 and TRBJ2-3; 11 bases agree with TRBD2. Germline V CDR1 and CDR2: MNHEY, SMNVEV (reference sequence). The V gene end was trimmed by 6 bases and the J gene end by 7 bases; junction bases not matched to a gene: 6. The CDR3 is 14 amino acids. CDR3 sequence: CASSPGTSGYTQYF. The CDR3 coding sequence is TGTGCCAGCAGCCCTGGGACTAGCGGTTATACGCAGTATTTT.

The chain combines TRBV6-1 with TRBJ1-3; D is undetermined. Looked up from germline, CDR1 is MNHNS and CDR2 is SASEGT. The CDR3 sequence is 15 residues long. The V end was cut by 6 bases, the J end by 2 bases, with 14 bases between. The CDR3: CASSGDKGAGNTIYF. CDR3 DNA: TGTGCCAGCAGCGGCGACAAAGGAGCTGGAAACACCATATATTTT.

This chain joins TRBV6-6 and TRBJ2-3; D unclear. Germline assignment: CDR1 MNHNY and CDR2 SVGAGI (reference sequence). The CDR3 spans 13 residues. Trimming took off 2 bases at V and 3 bases at J, with 6 bases between the two ends. Here the CDR3 reads CASSYLRTDTQYF. CDR3 sequence (DNA): TGTGCCAGCAGTTACCTTAGGACAGATACGCAGTATTTT.

J is TRBJ2-2 and V is TRBV9; D gene uncertain. This CDR3 spans 14 amino acids. The V end was cut by 0 bases, the J end by 9 bases, with 12 bases between. In germline, CDR1 is SGDLS, CDR2 YYNGEE. In DNA, the CDR3 is TGTGCCAGCAGCGTAGATGGCGGCGGTCGGGAGCTGTTTTTT. Its protein product is CASSVDGGGRELFF.

The CDR3 here is CASSQSPVGGAIKNEQFF. The CDR3 nucleotides are TGCGCCAGCAGCCAATCCCCCGTCGGGGGAGCAATCAAGAATGAGCAGTTCTTC. The V and J genes are TRBV4-1 and TRBJ2-1; a possible D gene is TRBD2 (6 bases). The CDR3 is 18 amino acids. Between the trimmed V and J ends, which lost 2 bases and 7 bases, there was a span of 24 bases. Germline assignment: CDR1 MGHRA and CDR2 YSYEKL.